These 27 T cell receptor beta chains share one sample of origin, sequenced in a study of blood T cell repertoires in COVID-19. Assay: immunoSEQ multiplex PCR; the TCRdb copy retains only in-frame clones and omits some. The sample lists about 98,000 clones; over 70% were seen once. The sample was peripheral blood. These receptors originate from an elderly woman with acute or convalescent COVID-19.

This chain joins TRBV11-3 and TRBJ2-2; the D is unclear. The CDR3 loop spans 14 amino acids. V was trimmed by 1 base and J by 5 bases, leaving 8 bases between them. Germline-derived CDR1 and CDR2 are SGHNT and YENEEA. The CDR3 protein is CASSLVSVTGELFF. The CDR3 region has the DNA TGTGCCAGCAGCTTAGTTTCGGTGACCGGGGAGCTGTTTTTT.

A single count supports this clone. This CDR3 is CASSLSASTTSTDTQYF. Here the CDR3 DNA reads TGCGCCAGCAGTTTATCCGCTAGCACGACTAGCACAGATACGCAGTATTTT. V usage is TRBV4-3 and J usage is TRBJ2-3; D may be TRBD2 (5 bases). V was clipped by 6 bases and J by 0 bases, with 19 bases between them. CDR1 and CDR2 (germline): LGHNA, YSLEER. CDR3 length: 17 amino acids.

This clone has a handful of counts. The J gene is TRBJ2-4, the V gene TRBV30; 11 bases line up with TRBD2. This CDR3 spans 14 amino acids. J gave up 7 bases and V 7 bases, and 9 bases lay outside the gene matches. CDR1 and CDR2 from the germline V gene are GTSNPN and SVGIG (reference sequence). In nucleotides, the CDR3 is TGTGCCTACCATAATAGCGGGGGGGCGAACATTCAGTACTTC. This sequence encodes CAYHNSGGANIQYF.

This CDR3 reads CASRSRDIIYTF. In DNA, the CDR3 is TGTGCCAGCAGATCCCGGGACATAATCTACACCTTC. The V call is TRBV28, the J call TRBJ1-2, with D tentatively TRBD1 (6 bases). V dropped 6 bases and J dropped 10 bases, with 15 bases sitting between them. This CDR3 has 12 residues. Per germline, CDR1 MDHEN and CDR2 SYDVKM.

The rearrangement joins TRBV2 to TRBJ1-2; D is perhaps TRBD1 (6 bases). V was trimmed by 3 bases and J by 7 bases, leaving 18 bases between them. Germline values: CDR1 SNHLY, CDR2 FYNNEI. This CDR3 is built from 15 residues. CDR3 loop: CASSDTGQTRSGYTF. CDR3 nucleotide sequence: TGTGCCAGCAGTGACACGGGACAAACGCGAAGTGGCTACACCTTC.

This clone was seen a single time. The chain recombines TRBV7-9 with TRBJ1-5, with 7 positions matching TRBD1. The CDR3 consists of 15 residues. Germline lookup yields CDR1 SEHNR and CDR2 FQNEAQ (reference sequence). Unmatched junction bases numbered 8, after V lost 5 bases and J lost 4 bases. The CDR3 DNA reads as TGTGCCAGCAGCCCCGGGACAGAAATTAATCAGCCCCAGCATTTT. Encoded protein: CASSPGTEINQPQHF.

This sequence joins TRBV4-1 and TRBJ1-2, with no clear D. CDR1 and CDR2 from the germline V gene are MGHRA and YSYEKL. The CDR3 contains 14 residues. V dropped 2 bases and J dropped 6 bases, with 13 bases sitting between them. In DNA, the CDR3 is TGCGCCAGCAGCCAAATTTCGCGGGGTAATGGCTACACCTTC. This encodes CASSQISRGNGYTF.

The gene calls are TRBV7-7 and TRBJ2-5; TRBD2 might be the D (5 bases). Germline lookup yields CDR1 SSHAT and CDR2 FNYEAQ (reference sequence). The CDR3 covers 13 residues. V lost 4 bases, J lost 1 base, and 7 bases lay in between. CDR3 loop: CASSSLGQETQYF. The CDR3 DNA follows: TGTGCCAGCAGCTCACTAGGCCAAGAGACCCAGTACTTC.

In DNA form, the CDR3 reads TGCAGCTCCGAGGGTGTGGGTCAGCCCCAGCATTTT. It codes for CSSEGVGQPQHF. The chain couples TRBV29-1 to TRBJ1-5; no clear D. V lost 8 bases to trimming and J lost 6 bases, with 14 bases between them. The CDR3 totals 12 residues. The germline V gene encodes CDR1 SQVTM and CDR2 ANQGSEA.

This chain connects TRBV6-5 to TRBJ1-4; TRBD1 is a possible D gene (6 bases). Germline V gene sequence: CDR1 MNHEY, CDR2 SVGAGI. The length of the CDR3 is 14 residues. Trimming shortened V by 6 bases and J by 10 bases, and 18 bases separated the two germline ends. CDR3 sequence (DNA): TGTGCCAGCAGCGCCGGGACCCGAGGGGGAAAACTGTTTTTT. Protein product: CASSAGTRGGKLFF.

The sample holds one count of this clone. The rearrangement uses TRBV15 and TRBJ1-2, with D perhaps matching TRBD1 (5 bases). The germline V and J ends were trimmed by 0 bases and 3 bases, with 8 bases remaining between them. From germline, CDR1 is LNHNV and CDR2 YYDKDF (reference sequence). This CDR3 has 14 amino acids. CDR3 coding DNA: TGTGCCACCAGCAGAGACAGGGTTGACTATGGCTACACCTTC. Residues: CATSRDRVDYGYTF.

This sequence joins TRBV6-6 and TRBJ2-2, with D perhaps matching TRBD1 (5 bases). The CDR3 is 14 amino acids. Germline CDR1 MNHNY, CDR2 SVGAGI (reference sequence). V gave up 4 bases and J gave up 4 bases, with 10 bases separating them. CDR3 sequence: CASSSGSATGELFF. CDR3 nucleotides: TGTGCCAGCAGTTCAGGGTCGGCCACCGGGGAGCTGTTTTTT.

J is TRBJ1-5 and V is TRBV11-2; the D gene is possibly TRBD1 (5 bases). Germline V lookup: CDR1 SGHAT, CDR2 FQNNGV. CDR3 size: 13 residues. The V gene lost 5 bases and the J gene lost 3 bases, with 8 bases spanning the gap. Here the CDR3 DNA reads TGTGCCAGCAGCCCAGGGATCAATCAGCCCCAGCATTTT. Protein product: CASSPGINQPQHF.

The chain couples TRBV6-2 or TRBV6-3 to TRBJ1-1; maybe TRBD1 (5 bases). This CDR3 comprises 13 residues. Germline-derived CDR1 and CDR2 are MNHEY and SVGEGT. Trimming took 4 bases from V and 1 from J, leaving 7 bases between them. CDR3 loop: CASSLGGNTEAFF. In DNA form, the CDR3 reads TGTGCCAGCAGTTTGGGGGGGAACACTGAAGCTTTCTTT.

This clone has only a few counts. The gene calls are TRBV19 and TRBJ1-2; unclear D gene. This CDR3 is built from 15 residues. V lost 7 bases and J lost 0, with 15 bases in between. Per germline, CDR1 LNHDA and CDR2 SQIVND (reference sequence). DNA of the CDR3: TGTGCCAGTATTCCGACGGCCGGGACTAACTATGGCTACACCTTC. Protein product: CASIPTAGTNYGYTF.

The sample holds a few counts of this clone. The chain combines TRBV7-2 with TRBJ1-1; D unresolved. V was pared by 3 bases and J by 8 bases, with 19 bases between. Per the germline V gene, CDR1 is SGHTA and CDR2 is FQGNSA. The CDR3 contains 15 residues. CDR3 amino acids: CASSFPIARTEEAFF. CDR3 nucleotides: TGTGCCAGCAGCTTCCCCATAGCGCGGACGGAAGAAGCTTTCTTT.

The chain uses TRBV18 and TRBJ1-1; D gene ambiguous. The germline V gene encodes CDR1 KGHSH and CDR2 LQKENI. V lost 3 bases to trimming and J lost 2 bases, with 16 bases between them. This CDR3 has 16 residues. Here the CDR3 DNA reads TGTGCCAGCTCACCCCGGGAGGTGGACCCAAACACTGAAGCTTTCTTT. Translated: CASSPREVDPNTEAFF.

This clone was seen a single time. V usage is TRBV28 and J usage is TRBJ2-1; the match to TRBD1 covers 10 bases. CDR1 and CDR2 from the germline V gene are MDHEN and SYDVKM. The CDR3 runs 15 residues. Trimming took 6 bases from V and 12 from J; bases not matched to a gene: 14. CDR3 DNA sequence: TGTGCCAGCAGCCCGGCGGGACAGGGGCTGTTTGGGCAGTTCTTC. Its translation: CASSPAGQGLFGQFF.

The rearrangement joins TRBV9 to TRBJ2-5; tentatively, D is TRBD2 (5 bases). This CDR3 has 14 amino acids. The germline gives CDR1 SGDLS, CDR2 YYNGEE. With 0 bases removed from V and 5 bases from J, the gap between germline ends came to 11 bases. The CDR3: CASSVGTPGETQYF. CDR3 nucleotide sequence: TGTGCCAGCAGCGTAGGGACTCCGGGCGAGACCCAGTACTTC. Full variable domain (rest looked up from reference TRBV9 and TRBJ2-5): DSGVTQTPKHLITATGQRVTLRCSPRSGDLSVYWYQQSLDQGLQFLIQYYNGEERAKGNILERFSAQQFPDLHSELNLSSLELGDSALYFCASSVGTPGETQYFGPGTRLLVL.

This clone was observed once. The rearrangement joins TRBV4-2 to TRBJ2-1, with 8 bases identical to TRBD2. CDR1 LGHNA and CDR2 YNFKEQ come from the germline V gene. Germline trimming cut 7 bases from V and 5 bases from J; bases unmatched to any gene: 10. CDR3 length equals 15 residues. CDR3 in DNA: TGTGCCAGCACCCGACTCGAAGCGGGGGACAATGAGCAGTTCTTC. It codes for CASTRLEAGDNEQFF.

The chain carries TRBV2 and TRBJ1-2; TRBD1 agrees at 7 bases. V shed 6 bases, J shed 7 bases, and the junction held 8 bases outside the gene matches. The length of the CDR3 is 13 residues. Germline assignment: CDR1 SNHLY and CDR2 FYNNEI. The CDR3 is CASSPDRVGGYTF. Written as DNA, the CDR3 is TGTGCCAGCAGCCCCGACAGGGTTGGTGGCTACACCTTC.

J is TRBJ2-2 and V is TRBV5-1; 14 bases map to TRBD2. The CDR3 is made up of 16 amino acids. The junction had 7 bases not matched to a gene; V was cut back by 2 bases and J by 10 bases. Germline assignment: CDR1 SGHRS and CDR2 YFSETQ. The CDR3 nucleotides are TGCGCCAGCAGCTTACCGGGACTAGCGGGGGTGGCGGAGCTGTTTTTT. As protein: CASSLPGLAGVAELFF.

This chain connects TRBV9 to TRBJ1-1; TRBD1 is a possible D gene (6 bases). Germline CDR1 and CDR2: SGDLS and YYNGEE. The length of the CDR3 is 14 residues. V was trimmed by 4 bases and J by 5 bases, leaving 15 bases between them. The CDR3 spells CASSPGDRRTEAFF. In DNA, the CDR3 is TGTGCCAGCAGCCCAGGCGACAGGCGGACTGAAGCTTTCTTT.

This chain connects TRBV18 to TRBJ1-1; 9 nucleotides line up with TRBD1. Trimming at V came to 5 bases and at J to 7 bases, leaving 5 bases not matched to a gene. Germline V lookup: CDR1 KGHSH, CDR2 LQKENI. The CDR3 extends over 13 amino acids. The CDR3 DNA reads TGTGCCAGCTCAGCGACAGGGGGGGGTGAAGCTTTCTTT. This encodes CASSATGGGEAFF.

This sequence joins TRBV5-6 and TRBJ1-1, with D uncertain. The V end lost 4 bases, the J end lost 0 bases, and 10 bases lay between the germline ends. The CDR3 is 14 residues long. Germline V lookup: CDR1 SGHDT, CDR2 YYEEEE. The chain's CDR3 is CASSPTVMNTEAFF. CDR3 in DNA: TGTGCCAGCAGCCCCACGGTGATGAACACTGAAGCTTTCTTT. The full variable domain, rest sourced from reference TRBV5-6 and TRBJ1-1, is DAGVTQSPTHLIKTRGQQVTLRCSPKSGHDTVSWYQQALGQGPQFIFQYYEEEERQRGNFPDRFSGHQFPNYSSELNVNALLLGDSALYLCASSPTVMNTEAFFGQGTRLTVV.

This clone was recorded a few times. The gene calls are TRBV4-1 and TRBJ2-7; the D gene is possibly TRBD1 (5 bases). The CDR3 consists of 16 residues. CDR1 MGHRA and CDR2 YSYEKL come from the germline V gene. V lost 1 base and J 4 bases, leaving 17 bases between the germline ends. CDR3 coding DNA: TGCGCCAGCAGCCAAGGTCCAGGTGGGGCTACTTACGAGCAGTACTTC. It encodes CASSQGPGGATYEQYF.

V and J are TRBV18 and TRBJ2-7; tentatively, D is TRBD1 (5 bases). The V gene lost 2 bases and the J gene lost 3 bases, with 5 bases spanning the gap. This CDR3 has 12 amino acids. Germline V lookup: CDR1 KGHSH, CDR2 LQKENI. The DNA for the CDR3 is TGTGCCAGCTCACCAAGGGGCTACGAGCAGTACGTC. Its protein is CASSPRGYEQYV.